This T cell receptor (beta chain) was sequenced for a study of identical twins. Broader study findings: Beta clonotypes that were abundant in cord blood contained fewer insertions, a pattern absent from memory repertoires.

This clonotype was observed a few times. Its antigen is not identified. One entry per CDR3 protein, called by TCRdb with MiXCR from the 5' RACE reads. The table lists approximately 350,000 distinct CDR3 sequences, roughly 12% of them singletons. This CDR3 comprises 16 residues. Germline assignment: CDR1 MDHEN and CDR2 SYDVKM. Trimming cost V 5 bases and J 7 bases; bases outside gene matches: 9. These same data were also listed under a study on yellow fever vaccine responses in identical twins. That source reports: Reports say the vaccine T cell response in twins looked partly convergent and partly personalized.

Sequenced: CD8+ T cells sorted from blood. This clonotype originated in a woman younger than 35 in good health. This sequence joins TRBV28 and TRBJ2-2; 11 bases map to TRBD2. The chain's CDR3 is CASSPPILAGDGELFF. CDR3 nucleotides: TGTGCCAGCAGTCCACCTATACTAGCGGGAGACGGGGAGCTGTTTTTT.